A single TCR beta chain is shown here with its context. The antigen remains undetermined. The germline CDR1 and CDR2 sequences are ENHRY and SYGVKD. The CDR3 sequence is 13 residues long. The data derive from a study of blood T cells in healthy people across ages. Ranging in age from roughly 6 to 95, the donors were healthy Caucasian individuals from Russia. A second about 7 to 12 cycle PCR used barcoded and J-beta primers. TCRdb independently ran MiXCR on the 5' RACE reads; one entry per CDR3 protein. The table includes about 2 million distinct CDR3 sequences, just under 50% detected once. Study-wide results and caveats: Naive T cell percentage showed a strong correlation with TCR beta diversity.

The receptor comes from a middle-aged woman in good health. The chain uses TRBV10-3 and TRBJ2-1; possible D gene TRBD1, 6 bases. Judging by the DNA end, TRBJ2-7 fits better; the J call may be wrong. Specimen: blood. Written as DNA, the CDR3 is TGTGCCATCAGTGTAGTTGGGGACAATGAGCAGTACTTC. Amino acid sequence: CAISVVGDNEQYF.